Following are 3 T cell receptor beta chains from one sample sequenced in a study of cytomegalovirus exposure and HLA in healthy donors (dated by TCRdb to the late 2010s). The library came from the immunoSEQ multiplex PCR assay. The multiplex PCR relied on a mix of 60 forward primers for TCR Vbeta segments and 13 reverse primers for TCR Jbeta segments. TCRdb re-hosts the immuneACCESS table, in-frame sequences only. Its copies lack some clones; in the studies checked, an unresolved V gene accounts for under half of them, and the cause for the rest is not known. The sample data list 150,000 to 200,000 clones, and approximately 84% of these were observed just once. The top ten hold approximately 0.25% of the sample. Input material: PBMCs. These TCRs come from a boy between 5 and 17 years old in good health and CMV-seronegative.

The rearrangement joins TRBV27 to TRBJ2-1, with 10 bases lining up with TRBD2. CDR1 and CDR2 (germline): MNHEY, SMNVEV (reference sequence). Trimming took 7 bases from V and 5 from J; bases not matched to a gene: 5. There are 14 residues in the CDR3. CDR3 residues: CASKRGGDDNEQFF. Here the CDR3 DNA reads TGTGCCAGCAAGCGGGGGGGCGATGACAATGAGCAGTTCTTC.

The CDR3 bases are TGTGCCAGCAGTTTAGATACTCGCTCCTACAATGAGCAGTTCTTC. This translates into CASSLDTRSYNEQFF. The chain employs TRBV27 and TRBJ2-1; D unresolved. The germline V gene encodes CDR1 MNHEY and CDR2 SMNVEV (reference sequence). The V gene lost 2 bases and the J gene lost 0 bases, with 8 bases spanning the gap. This CDR3 is 15 amino acids long.

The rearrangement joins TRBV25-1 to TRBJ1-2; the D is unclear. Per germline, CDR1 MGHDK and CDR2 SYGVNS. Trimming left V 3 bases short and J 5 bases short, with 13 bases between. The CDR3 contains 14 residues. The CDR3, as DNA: TGTGCCAGCAGTGAGAACCCCGCCCGGTATGGCTACACCTTC. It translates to CASSENPARYGYTF.